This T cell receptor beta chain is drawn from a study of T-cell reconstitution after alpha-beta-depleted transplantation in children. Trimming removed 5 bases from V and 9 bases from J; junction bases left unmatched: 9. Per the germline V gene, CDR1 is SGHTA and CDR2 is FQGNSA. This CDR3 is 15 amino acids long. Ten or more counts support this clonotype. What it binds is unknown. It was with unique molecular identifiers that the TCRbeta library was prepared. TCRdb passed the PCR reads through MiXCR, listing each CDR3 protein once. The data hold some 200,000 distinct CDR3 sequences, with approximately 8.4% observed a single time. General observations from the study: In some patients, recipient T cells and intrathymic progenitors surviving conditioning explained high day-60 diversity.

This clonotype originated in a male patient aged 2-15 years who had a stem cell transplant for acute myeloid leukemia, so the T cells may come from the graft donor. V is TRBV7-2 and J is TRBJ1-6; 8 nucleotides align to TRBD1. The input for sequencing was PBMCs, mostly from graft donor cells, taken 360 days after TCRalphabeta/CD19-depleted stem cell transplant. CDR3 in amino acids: CASSPRTGRSSPLHF. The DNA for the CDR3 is TGTGCCAGCAGCCCTAGGACAGGGAGGAGTTCACCCCTCCACTTT. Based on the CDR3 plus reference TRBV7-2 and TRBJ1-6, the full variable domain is GAGVSQSPSNKVTEKGKDVELRCDPISGHTALYWYRQSLGQGLEFLIYFQGNSAPDKSGLPSDRFSAERTGGSVSTLTIQRTQQEDSAVYLCASSPRTGRSSPLHFGNGTRLTVT.